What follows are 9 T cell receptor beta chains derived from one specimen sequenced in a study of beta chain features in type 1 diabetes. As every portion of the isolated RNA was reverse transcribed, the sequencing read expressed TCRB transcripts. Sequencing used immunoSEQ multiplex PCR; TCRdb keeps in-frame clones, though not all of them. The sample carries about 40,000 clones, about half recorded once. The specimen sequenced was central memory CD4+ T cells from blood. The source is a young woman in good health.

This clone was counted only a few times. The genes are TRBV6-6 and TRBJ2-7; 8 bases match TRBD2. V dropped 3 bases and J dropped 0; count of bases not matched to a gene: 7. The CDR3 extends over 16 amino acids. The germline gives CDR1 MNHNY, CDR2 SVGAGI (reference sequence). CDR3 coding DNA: TGTGCCAGCAGTTATACCCCCGGGACTAGCTCCTACGAGCAGTACTTC. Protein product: CASSYTPGTSSYEQYF.

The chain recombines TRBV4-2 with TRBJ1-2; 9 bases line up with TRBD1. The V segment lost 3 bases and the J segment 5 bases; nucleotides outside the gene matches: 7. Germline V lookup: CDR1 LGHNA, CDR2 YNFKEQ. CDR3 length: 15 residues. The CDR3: CASSHDGTGTYGYTF. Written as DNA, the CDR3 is TGTGCCAGCAGCCACGACGGGACAGGGACGTATGGCTACACCTTC.

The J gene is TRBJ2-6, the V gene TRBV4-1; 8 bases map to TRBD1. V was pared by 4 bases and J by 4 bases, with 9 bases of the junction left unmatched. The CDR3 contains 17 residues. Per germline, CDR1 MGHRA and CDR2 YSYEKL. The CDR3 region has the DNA TGCGCCAGCAGCCCCGACAGGGGAAGGTCAGGGGCCAACGTCCTGACTTTC. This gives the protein CASSPDRGRSGANVLTF.

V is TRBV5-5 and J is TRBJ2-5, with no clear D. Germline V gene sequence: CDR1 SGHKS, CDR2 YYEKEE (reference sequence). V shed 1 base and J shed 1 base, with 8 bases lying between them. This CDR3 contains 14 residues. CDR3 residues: CASSLYVAQETQYF. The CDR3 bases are TGTGCCAGCAGCTTGTACGTGGCCCAAGAGACCCAGTACTTC.

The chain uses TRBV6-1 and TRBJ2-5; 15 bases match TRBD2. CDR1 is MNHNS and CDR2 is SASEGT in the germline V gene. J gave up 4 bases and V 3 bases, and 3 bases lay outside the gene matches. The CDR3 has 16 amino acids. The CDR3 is CASSDGLAGGRETQYF. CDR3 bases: TGTGCCAGCAGTGACGGACTAGCGGGAGGGCGAGAGACCCAGTACTTC.

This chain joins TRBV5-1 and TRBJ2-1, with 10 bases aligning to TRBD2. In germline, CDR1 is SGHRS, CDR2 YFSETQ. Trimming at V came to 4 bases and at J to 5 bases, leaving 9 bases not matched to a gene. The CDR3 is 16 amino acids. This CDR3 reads CASSTPSGSSNNEQFF. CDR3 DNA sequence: TGCGCCAGCAGCACCCCTAGCGGGAGTTCGAACAATGAGCAGTTCTTC.

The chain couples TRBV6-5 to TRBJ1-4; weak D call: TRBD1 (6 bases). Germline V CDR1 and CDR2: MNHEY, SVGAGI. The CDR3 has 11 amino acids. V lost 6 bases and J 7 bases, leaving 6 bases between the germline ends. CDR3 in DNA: TGTGCCAGCAGACAGGGTGAAAAACTGTTTTTT. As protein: CASRQGEKLFF.

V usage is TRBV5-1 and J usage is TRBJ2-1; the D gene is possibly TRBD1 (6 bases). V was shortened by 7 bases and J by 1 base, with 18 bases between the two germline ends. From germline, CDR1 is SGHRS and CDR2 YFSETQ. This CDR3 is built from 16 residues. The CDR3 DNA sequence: TGCGCCAGCCATACTACCGGGACACCGTCCTACAATGAGCAGTTCTTC. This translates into CASHTTGTPSYNEQFF.

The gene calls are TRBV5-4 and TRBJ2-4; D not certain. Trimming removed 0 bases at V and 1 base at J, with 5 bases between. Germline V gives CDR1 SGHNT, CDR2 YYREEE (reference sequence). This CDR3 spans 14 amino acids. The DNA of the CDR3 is TGTGCCAGCAGCTTGGTCGGTGCCAAAAACATTCAGTACTTC. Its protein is CASSLVGAKNIQYF.